Following are 30 T cell receptor beta chains from one sample sequenced in a study of T cell responses to AZD1222 COVID-19 vaccine. Sequencing used immunoSEQ multiplex PCR; TCRdb keeps in-frame clones, though not all of them. The repertoire holds 150,000 to 200,000 clones, with about 92% as singletons. The source was peripheral blood, collected 28 days after the second AZD1222 dose. These receptor sequences come from an adult who received the AZD1222 COVID-19 vaccine.

This rearrangement joins TRBV27 to TRBJ1-1; a weak D match, TRBD1 (6 bases). The CDR3 is made up of 13 amino acids. The V end was cut by 6 bases, the J end by 5 bases, with 13 bases between. Germline assignment: CDR1 MNHEY and CDR2 SMNVEV (reference sequence). CDR3 amino acids: CASRSLQGTEAFF. As DNA, the CDR3 is TGTGCCAGCAGATCTCTACAGGGTACTGAAGCTTTCTTT.

CDR3 in amino acids: CASSSLGANVLTF. CDR3 sequence (DNA): TGTGCCAGCAGCTCATTGGGGGCCAACGTCCTGACTTTC. V and J are TRBV7-9 and TRBJ2-6; D unclear. Germline loops: CDR1 SEHNR, CDR2 FQNEAQ (reference sequence). The CDR3 length is 13 residues. The V gene lost 4 bases and the J gene lost 4 bases, with 5 bases spanning the gap.

This clone appeared a single time. The chain recombines TRBV5-5 with TRBJ2-3, with a weak D call TRBD1 (6 bases). Germline-derived CDR1 and CDR2 are SGHKS and YYEKEE (reference sequence). This CDR3 is 15 amino acids long. Trimming cost V 1 base and J 4 bases, with 13 bases left between them. CDR3 region: CASSLNLWGPDTQYF. CDR3 nucleotides: TGTGCCAGCAGCTTGAATCTTTGGGGGCCAGATACGCAGTATTTT.

The chain links TRBV19 to TRBJ2-7, with TRBD2 matching 7 bases. The CDR3 spans 13 residues. The V segment lost 6 bases and the J segment 5 bases; nucleotides outside the gene matches: 7. CDR1 and CDR2 (germline): LNHDA, SQIVND (reference sequence). CDR3 region: CASSRTRSNEQYF. The CDR3 DNA reads as TGTGCCAGTAGCAGGACTAGATCGAACGAGCAGTACTTC.

The chain joins TRBV18 to TRBJ1-5; a weak D match, TRBD1 (6 bases). V was trimmed by 2 bases and J by 2 bases, leaving 7 bases between them. This CDR3 is built from 14 residues. Per germline, CDR1 KGHSH and CDR2 LQKENI. CDR3 coding DNA: TGTGCCAGCTCACCAGGGGGCGGCAATCAGCCCCAGCATTTT. Its translation: CASSPGGGNQPQHF.

The rearrangement joins TRBV19 to TRBJ1-2; unclear D gene. The CDR3 sequence is 14 residues long. Between the trimmed V and J ends, which lost 6 bases and 4 bases, there was a span of 15 bases. Germline loops: CDR1 LNHDA, CDR2 SQIVND (reference sequence). CDR3 nucleotide sequence: TGTGCCAGTAGAGAGTTTGCGGGGTTCTATGGCTACACCTTC. This gives the protein CASREFAGFYGYTF.

The rearrangement links TRBV5-5 to TRBJ1-1; weak D call: TRBD1 (6 bases). Trimming pared 3 bases from V and 11 bases from J, leaving 23 bases between. The CDR3 has 15 residues. Germline assignment: CDR1 SGHKS and CDR2 YYEKEE (reference sequence). The CDR3 protein is CASSSQMGPDSRAFF. CDR3 nucleotide sequence: TGTGCCAGCAGCTCTCAGATGGGTCCGGACAGTCGTGCTTTCTTT.

The rearrangement joins TRBV7-9 to TRBJ1-4; unclear D gene. Germline values: CDR1 SEHNR, CDR2 FQNEAQ (reference sequence). The CDR3 covers 15 residues. With 5 bases removed from V and 6 bases from J, the gap between germline ends came to 16 bases. The CDR3 sequence is CASSRRIEVDEKLFF. CDR3 DNA: TGTGCCAGCAGCCGCAGGATCGAGGTGGATGAAAAACTGTTTTTT.

The chain couples TRBV5-1 to TRBJ1-4, with TRBD1 identical over 9 bases. This CDR3 has 17 residues. The germline V gene encodes CDR1 SGHRS and CDR2 YFSETQ. Trimming took 2 bases from V and 5 from J; bases not matched to a gene: 10. The CDR3 loop is CASSLGTPGQGNEKLFF. The DNA of the CDR3 is TGCGCCAGCAGCTTAGGGACCCCCGGACAGGGGAATGAAAAACTGTTTTTT.

The V and J genes are TRBV12-3 or TRBV12-4 and TRBJ1-2; D gene uncertain. The ends were cut back, 7 bases at V and 8 bases at J, with 14 bases in the middle. There are 12 residues in the CDR3. DNA for the CDR3: TGTGCCAGCACCCGGTCCTTGGGGGGCTACACCTTC. Its translation: CASTRSLGGYTF.

The rearrangement joins TRBV5-1 to TRBJ2-5, with TRBD1 as a possible D gene (5 bases). The CDR3 runs to 13 residues. V shed 5 bases and J shed 1 base, with 9 bases lying between them. Looked up from germline, CDR1 is SGHRS and CDR2 is YFSETQ. The CDR3 region has the DNA TGCGCCAGCAGACCTGGGGCCCAAGAGACCCAGTACTTC. Translated, it gives CASRPGAQETQYF.

The J gene is TRBJ1-3, the V gene TRBV7-2, with 11 bases matching TRBD1. After removal of 1 base from V and 0 bases from J, the junction contained 5 bases not matched to a gene. Per the germline V gene, CDR1 is SGHTA and CDR2 is FQGNSA. The length of the CDR3 is 18 residues. The CDR3 is CASSLVGTGGLSGNTIYF. The CDR3 DNA is TGTGCCAGCAGCTTAGTTGGGACAGGGGGTCTCTCTGGAAACACCATATATTTT.

J is TRBJ1-3 and V is TRBV7-3; D gene unclear. V was cut by 5 bases and J by 4 bases, with 12 bases left in between. The germline gives CDR1 SGHTA, CDR2 FQGTGA. This CDR3 is built from 14 residues. The chain's CDR3 is CASSPDRSGNTIYF. In nucleotides, the CDR3 is TGTGCCAGCAGCCCCGATAGGTCCGGAAACACCATATATTTT.

The chain links TRBV10-1 to TRBJ1-6; no reliable D call. CDR1 and CDR2 from the germline V gene are WNHNN and SYGVQD (reference sequence). There are 13 residues in the CDR3. The V gene lost 4 bases and the J gene lost 6 bases, with 7 bases spanning the gap. CDR3 nucleotides: TGCGCCAGCAGTGGACTTTCTAATTCACCCCTCCACTTT. The encoded protein is CASSGLSNSPLHF.

The chain joins TRBV5-1 to TRBJ1-2, with TRBD1 matching 8 bases. Trimming cost V 2 bases and J 3 bases; bases outside gene matches: 3. The CDR3 is 14 amino acids. Germline V CDR1 and CDR2: SGHRS, YFSETQ. CDR3 region: CASSFQGADYGYTF. The CDR3 DNA reads TGCGCCAGCAGCTTCCAGGGGGCGGACTATGGCTACACCTTC.

The chain joins TRBV29-1 to TRBJ1-1, with 7 bases aligning to TRBD1. With V trimmed by 6 bases and J by 3 bases, 4 bases remained unmatched. Germline V gene data show CDR1 as SQVTM and CDR2 as ANQGSEA. The CDR3 contains 12 residues. In DNA form, the CDR3 reads TGCAGCGTCGCCGGGACAGACACTGAAGCTTTCTTT. This translates into CSVAGTDTEAFF.

The chain uses TRBV24-1 and TRBJ2-3; maybe TRBD2 (6 bases). The CDR3 contains 16 residues. The V and J ends lost 2 bases and 2 bases respectively, with 13 bases between them. Germline V gene sequence: CDR1 KGHDR, CDR2 SFDVKD. The CDR3 DNA is TGTGCCACCAGTGATTATCGAGCGGGCTTCACAGATACGCAGTATTTT. It encodes CATSDYRAGFTDTQYF.

V and J are TRBV28 and TRBJ1-3; weak D call: TRBD1 (5 bases). The CDR3 is 15 residues long. V was shortened by 7 bases and J by 1 base, with 14 bases between the two germline ends. Germline values: CDR1 MDHEN, CDR2 SYDVKM. CDR3 in DNA: TGTGCCAGCACCCGGGGCGACCGGTCTGGAAACACCATATATTTT. This gives the protein CASTRGDRSGNTIYF. Together with reference TRBV28 and TRBJ1-3, the CDR3 gives the full variable domain: DVKVTQSSRYLVKRTGEKVFLECVQDMDHENMFWYRQDPGLGLRLIYFSYDVKMKEKGDIPEGYSVSREKKERFSLILESASTNQTSMYLCASTRGDRSGNTIYFGEGSWLTVV.

The chain recombines TRBV2 with TRBJ1-5; TRBD1 aligns across 11 bases. There are 15 residues in the CDR3. Trimming cost V 3 bases and J 6 bases; bases outside gene matches: 4. Germline V gene data show CDR1 as SNHLY and CDR2 as FYNNEI. CDR3 DNA sequence: TGTGCCAGCAGTGAGGACAGGGGGCGACGTCAGCCCCAGCATTTT. Translated: CASSEDRGRRQPQHF.

The genes are TRBV2 and TRBJ2-4, with D possibly being TRBD2 (5 bases). This CDR3 has 17 residues. V lost 6 bases and J lost 2, with 20 bases in between. Germline V gene lookup returns CDR1 SNHLY and CDR2 FYNNEI. CDR3 sequence: CASRRVAARTPKNIQYF. CDR3 DNA sequence: TGTGCCAGCAGGAGGGTGGCAGCGAGGACTCCCAAAAACATTCAGTACTTC.

This clone was detected only once. This chain connects TRBV28 to TRBJ2-7; no definite D call. Trimming pared 8 bases from V and 4 bases from J, leaving 12 bases between. Looked up from germline, CDR1 is MDHEN and CDR2 is SYDVKM. The CDR3 totals 12 residues. CDR3 nucleotides: TGTGCCAGCGGGCTAGTCGCGTACGAGCAGTACTTC. It encodes CASGLVAYEQYF.

This chain links TRBV27 with TRBJ2-2, with D hard to call. Germline loops: CDR1 MNHEY, CDR2 SMNVEV (reference sequence). The V and J ends lost 10 bases and 1 base respectively, with 7 bases between them. CDR3 length equals 12 residues. The CDR3 DNA reads TGTGCCACCGGACGGAACACCGGGGAGCTGTTTTTT. This translates into CATGRNTGELFF.

The chain joins TRBV5-4 to TRBJ1-2; D is perhaps TRBD1 (5 bases). This CDR3 comprises 12 residues. Trimming took 7 bases from V and 5 from J, leaving 12 bases between them. The germline V gene encodes CDR1 SGHNT and CDR2 YYREEE (reference sequence). The CDR3 is CASSDRHYGYTF. Here the CDR3 DNA reads TGTGCCAGCTCCGACAGACATTATGGCTACACCTTC.

The chain links TRBV5-1 to TRBJ2-2; 10 bases are shared with TRBD1. CDR3 length equals 17 residues. V lost 5 bases to trimming and J lost 4 bases; unmatched junction nucleotides: 11. CDR1 is SGHRS and CDR2 is YFSETQ in the germline V gene. The CDR3 nucleotides are TGCGCCAGCAGGGGGACAGGGGAGCCCTCGCTCACCGGGGAGCTGTTTTTT. Translation gives CASRGTGEPSLTGELFF.

The chain recombines TRBV28 with TRBJ1-1; D is possibly TRBD1 (5 bases). There are 13 residues in the CDR3. Germline CDR1 is MDHEN and CDR2 is SYDVKM. Deletions cut 5 bases from V and 6 bases from J, with 13 bases between. The CDR3 loop is CASSLGTPPEAFF. The CDR3 DNA follows: TGTGCCAGCAGTCTGGGGACGCCTCCTGAAGCTTTCTTT.

This chain uses TRBV28 with TRBJ1-5; the D is unclear. In germline, CDR1 is MDHEN, CDR2 SYDVKM. V dropped 4 bases and J dropped 7 bases, with 14 bases sitting between them. The CDR3 is 14 residues long. For the CDR3, the DNA is TGTGCCAGCAGTTCCCCAAATGGGCGACAGCCCCAGCATTTT. Its translation is CASSSPNGRQPQHF.

CDR3 DNA sequence: TGTGCCAGCAGTCCGGGACAGGATTTCTATGGCTACACCTTC. Translated, it gives CASSPGQDFYGYTF. This rearrangement joins TRBV28 to TRBJ1-2; 8 bases line up with TRBD1. V was clipped by 5 bases and J by 4 bases; unmatched bases: 6. This CDR3 is built from 14 residues. Per germline, CDR1 MDHEN and CDR2 SYDVKM.

This clone appeared a few times. The genes are TRBV19 and TRBJ2-5; D is undetermined. CDR1 LNHDA and CDR2 SQIVND come from the germline V gene (reference sequence). The CDR3 length is 15 residues. Trimming left V 3 bases short and J 5 bases short, with 16 bases between. The CDR3 DNA sequence: TGTGCCAGTAGTATTCGGGCAGGAGCCCCGGAGACCCAGTACTTC. This translates into CASSIRAGAPETQYF.

This clone was seen just once. The chain uses TRBV10-3 and TRBJ1-2, with 10 bases lining up with TRBD1. CDR1 is ENHRY, CDR2 SYGVKD, per germline. Losses at the gene ends were 6 bases for V and 1 base for J; bases not matched to a gene: 5. The CDR3 has 15 residues. CDR3 bases: TGTGCCATCAGGGGGACAGGGGCTAATAACTATGGCTACACCTTC. Residues: CAIRGTGANNYGYTF.

The chain employs TRBV7-6 and TRBJ2-3; D is ambiguous. CDR1 SGHVS and CDR2 FNYEAQ come from the germline V gene. V shed 5 bases and J shed 2 bases, with 2 bases lying between them. The CDR3 runs 11 residues. The CDR3 DNA follows: TGTGCCAGCAGCAACACAGATACGCAGTATTTT. Translating gives CASSNTDTQYF.